The sequence of this TCR beta chain was determined in a study of shared clonotypes between healthy human individuals. This clone was seen only once. Antigen unknown. V lost 7 bases, J lost 4 bases, and 5 bases stayed unmatched. Germline V gives CDR1 SNHLY, CDR2 FYNNEI. The CDR3 extends over 14 amino acids. Study-level findings and limits: Clonotype sharing among donors was thought likely to change with sequencing depth.

Generated by immunoSEQ multiplex PCR, the TCRdb table keeps only in-frame clones and is missing some. Here the sample spans 1.5 million to 1.9 million clones, approximately 98% being singletons. The source is a man aged 25 to 45 in good health. The J gene is TRBJ2-3, the V gene TRBV2; TRBD2 agrees at 10 bases. Sequencing was done on a sample of naive CD4+ T cells sorted from blood. Described subset: CD45RA+ positively selected. CDR3: CASKLAGRADTQYF. The DNA for the CDR3 is TGTGCCAGCAAACTAGCGGGACGGGCAGATACGCAGTATTTT.